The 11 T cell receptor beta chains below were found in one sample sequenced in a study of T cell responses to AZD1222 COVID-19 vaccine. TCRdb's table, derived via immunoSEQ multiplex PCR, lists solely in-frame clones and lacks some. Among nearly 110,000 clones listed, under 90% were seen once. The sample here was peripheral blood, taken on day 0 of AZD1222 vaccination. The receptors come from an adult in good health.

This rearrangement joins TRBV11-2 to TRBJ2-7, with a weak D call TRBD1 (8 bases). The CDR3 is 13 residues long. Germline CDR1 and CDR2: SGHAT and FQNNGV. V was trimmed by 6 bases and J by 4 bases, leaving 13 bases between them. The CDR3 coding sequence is TGTGCCAGCAGTACACAGGGGGGGTACGAGCAGTACTTC. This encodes CASSTQGGYEQYF.

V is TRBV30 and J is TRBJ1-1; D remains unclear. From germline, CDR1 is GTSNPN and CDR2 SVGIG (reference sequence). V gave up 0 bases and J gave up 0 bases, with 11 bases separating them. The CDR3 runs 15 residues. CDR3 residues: CAWSVQGPMNTEAFF. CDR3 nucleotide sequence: TGTGCCTGGAGTGTACAAGGGCCCATGAACACTGAAGCTTTCTTT.

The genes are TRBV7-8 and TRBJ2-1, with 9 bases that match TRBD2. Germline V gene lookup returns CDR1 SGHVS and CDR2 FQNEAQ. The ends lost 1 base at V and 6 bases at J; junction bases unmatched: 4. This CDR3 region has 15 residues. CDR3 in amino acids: CASSLVRTSANEQFF. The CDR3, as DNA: TGTGCCAGCAGCTTAGTCCGGACTAGCGCCAATGAGCAGTTCTTC.

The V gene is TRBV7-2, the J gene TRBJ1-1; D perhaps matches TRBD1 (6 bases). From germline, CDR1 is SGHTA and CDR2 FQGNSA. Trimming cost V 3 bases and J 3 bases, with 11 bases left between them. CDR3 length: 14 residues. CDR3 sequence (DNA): TGTGCCAGCAGCTTGACCAGGGGAGACACTGAAGCTTTCTTT. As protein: CASSLTRGDTEAFF.

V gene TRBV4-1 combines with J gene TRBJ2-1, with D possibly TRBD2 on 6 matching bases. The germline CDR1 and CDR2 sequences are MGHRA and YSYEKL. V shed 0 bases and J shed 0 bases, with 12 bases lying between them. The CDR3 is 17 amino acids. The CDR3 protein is CASSQDAGWSSYNEQFF. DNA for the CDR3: TGCGCCAGCAGCCAAGATGCGGGGTGGAGCTCCTACAATGAGCAGTTCTTC.

CDR3 residues: CASSSWGSGSSHYEQYF. The DNA for the CDR3 is TGTGCCAGCAGCTCCTGGGGAAGCGGGTCGTCCCACTACGAGCAGTACTTC. The chain joins TRBV7-9 to TRBJ2-7; D is perhaps TRBD2 (6 bases). Germline assignment: CDR1 SEHNR and CDR2 FQNEAQ (reference sequence). Trimming cost V 4 bases and J 3 bases, with 22 bases left between them. The CDR3 contains 17 residues.

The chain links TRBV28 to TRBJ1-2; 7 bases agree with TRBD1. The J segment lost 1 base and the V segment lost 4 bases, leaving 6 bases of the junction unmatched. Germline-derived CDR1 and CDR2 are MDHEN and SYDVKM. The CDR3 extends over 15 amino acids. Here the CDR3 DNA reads TGTGCCAGCAGTTGGGACGACAGGGATAACTATGGCTACACCTTC. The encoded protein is CASSWDDRDNYGYTF.

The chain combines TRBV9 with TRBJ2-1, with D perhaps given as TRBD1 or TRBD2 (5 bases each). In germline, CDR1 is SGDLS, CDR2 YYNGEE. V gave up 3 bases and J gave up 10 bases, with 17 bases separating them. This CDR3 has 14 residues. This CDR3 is CASSARWDGKEQFF. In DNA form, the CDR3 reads TGTGCCAGCAGCGCCCGCTGGGACGGCAAGGAGCAGTTCTTC.

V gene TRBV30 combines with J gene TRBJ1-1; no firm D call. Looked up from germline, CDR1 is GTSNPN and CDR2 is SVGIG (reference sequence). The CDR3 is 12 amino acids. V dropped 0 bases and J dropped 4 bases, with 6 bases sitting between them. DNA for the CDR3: TGTGCCTGGAGTGTGAGACGCACTGAAGCTTTCTTT. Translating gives CAWSVRRTEAFF.

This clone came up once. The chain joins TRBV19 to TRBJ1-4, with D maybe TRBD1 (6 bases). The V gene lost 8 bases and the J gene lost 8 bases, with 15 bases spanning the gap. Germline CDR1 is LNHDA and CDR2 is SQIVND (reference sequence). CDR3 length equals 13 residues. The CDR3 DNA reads TGTGCCAGTGGGGGCCCCCCGACGGAAAAACTGTTTTTT. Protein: CASGGPPTEKLFF.

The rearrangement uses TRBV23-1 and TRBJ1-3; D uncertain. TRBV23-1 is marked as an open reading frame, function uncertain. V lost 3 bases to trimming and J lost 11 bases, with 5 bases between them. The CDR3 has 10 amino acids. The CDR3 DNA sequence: TGCGCCAGCAGTCACGGGGCCATATATTTT. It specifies CASSHGAIYF.